The 28 T cell receptor beta chains below all came from one sample that was sequenced in a study of control samples from healthy donors and cancer patients (dated by TCRdb to 2019 to 2021). The library was generated by the immunoSEQ multiplex PCR assay. TCRdb holds this immuneACCESS table with in-frame rearrangements only. Some clones are missing; in checked studies, unresolved V genes explain under half, and the rest has no known cause. This sample has about 98,000 clones in its table, and 79% of those were observed once. 10% to 13% of the sample comes from the top ten. The sequencing sample was made of blood. The receptor source for this set is a woman aged 25 to 39 in good health.

CDR3 residues: CASSDLGQGLDEQFF. CDR3 nucleotides: TGTGCCAGCAGTGATTTAGGACAGGGTCTGGATGAGCAGTTCTTC. The rearrangement uses TRBV2 and TRBJ2-1; 8 bases agree with TRBD1. Germline loops: CDR1 SNHLY, CDR2 FYNNEI. V lost 3 bases to trimming and J lost 8 bases; unmatched junction nucleotides: 9. This CDR3 contains 15 residues.

This sequence joins TRBV24-1 and TRBJ2-1, with D tentatively TRBD1 (6 bases). CDR1 and CDR2 (germline): KGHDR, SFDVKD. This CDR3 region has 15 residues. V was pared by 3 bases and J by 4 bases, with 12 bases between. CDR3 DNA: TGTGCCACCAGTGATCCAACCACAGGGTACAATGAGCAGTTCTTC. Its protein product is CATSDPTTGYNEQFF.

This chain connects TRBV30 to TRBJ1-1; possibly TRBD1 for D (6 bases). Germline loops: CDR1 GTSNPN, CDR2 SVGIG (reference sequence). CDR3 length equals 14 residues. The V end was cut by 4 bases, the J end by 4 bases, with 16 bases between. Written as DNA, the CDR3 is TGTGCCTGGACGTCGGGGGGCGCGGGCACTGAAGCTTTCTTT. Translating gives CAWTSGGAGTEAFF.

This chain connects TRBV5-4 to TRBJ2-1; D is possibly TRBD2 (7 bases). The V gene lost 0 bases and the J gene lost 7 bases, with 17 bases spanning the gap. CDR3 size: 16 residues. Germline V CDR1 and CDR2: SGHNT, YYREEE (reference sequence). CDR3 amino acids: CASSLGGGGRVNEQFF. CDR3 DNA: TGTGCCAGCAGCTTGGGAGGCGGGGGCCGGGTGAATGAGCAGTTCTTC. Full variable domain (remainder filled in from reference TRBV5-4 and TRBJ2-1): ETGVTQSPTHLIKTRGQQVTLRCSSQSGHNTVSWYQQALGQGPQFIFQYYREEENGRGNFPPRFSGLQFPNYSSELNVNALELDDSALYLCASSLGGGGRVNEQFFGPGTRLTVL.

The chain has TRBV5-4 and TRBJ2-5; 13 bases are shared with TRBD2. The CDR3 totals 19 residues. Per germline, CDR1 SGHNT and CDR2 YYREEE (reference sequence). Trimming at V came to 3 bases and at J to 5 bases, leaving 16 bases not matched to a gene. CDR3: CASSWLLAGGSSILETQYF. As DNA, the CDR3 is TGTGCCAGCAGCTGGCTACTAGCGGGGGGGAGCAGCATCTTGGAGACCCAGTACTTC.

The V gene is TRBV7-6, the J gene TRBJ2-3; 11 bases align to TRBD1. From germline, CDR1 is SGHVS and CDR2 FNYEAQ. The CDR3 is made up of 15 amino acids. V lost 3 bases and J lost 5; bases outside the gene matches: 4. The chain's CDR3 is CASSFGQGAVDTQYF. The CDR3 region has the DNA TGTGCCAGCAGCTTCGGACAGGGGGCGGTAGATACGCAGTATTTT.

About this clone itself: Other nucleotide sequences in the sample specify the same CDR3. This rearrangement joins TRBV18 to TRBJ2-6, with D maybe TRBD2 (6 bases). The CDR3 is made up of 14 amino acids. V was shortened by 3 bases and J by 3 bases, with 6 bases between the two germline ends. Germline V gene lookup returns CDR1 KGHSH and CDR2 LQKENI. CDR3 nucleotide sequence: TGTGCCAGCTCACCGGGAGGTGGGGCCAACGTCCTGACTTTC. It encodes CASSPGGGANVLTF.

This clone has just one count. The V gene is TRBV9, the J gene TRBJ2-2; 7 bases align to TRBD1. V was pared by 1 base and J by 3 bases, with 3 bases of the junction left unmatched. The germline V gene encodes CDR1 SGDLS and CDR2 YYNGEE. The CDR3 extends over 15 amino acids. In DNA form, the CDR3 reads TGTGCCAGCAGCGTAAGCCAGGGGGACACCGGGGAGCTGTTTTTT. Its protein is CASSVSQGDTGELFF.

The chain links TRBV19 to TRBJ2-5; TRBD1 might be the D (5 bases). The CDR3 consists of 15 residues. Germline values: CDR1 LNHDA, CDR2 SQIVND (reference sequence). The V end was cut by 9 bases, the J end by 5 bases, with 22 bases between. The CDR3 nucleotides read TGTGCCAGCTCGACCCCCGGGCAGGGTGGCGAGACCCAGTACTTC. This codes for CASSTPGQGGETQYF.

The V gene is TRBV7-2, the J gene TRBJ2-5; no clear D. This CDR3 region has 15 residues. The V gene's germline CDR1 is SGHTA and CDR2 FQGNSA. Deletions cut 2 bases from V and 1 base from J, with 11 bases between. In nucleotides, the CDR3 is TGTGCCAGCAGCTTATATTGGGGTCCCCAAGAGACCCAGTACTTC. Encoded protein: CASSLYWGPQETQYF.

The rearrangement links TRBV30 to TRBJ2-2; 7 nucleotides match TRBD1. Germline lookup yields CDR1 GTSNPN and CDR2 SVGIG (reference sequence). The CDR3 has 14 amino acids. J gave up 6 bases and V 5 bases, and 9 bases lay outside the gene matches. CDR3 protein: CAWGRDRYSGELFF. Written as DNA, the CDR3 is TGTGCCTGGGGCCGGGACAGATATTCCGGGGAGCTGTTTTTT.

The chain uses TRBV9 and TRBJ2-1; the match to TRBD2 covers 12 bases. The trim removed 1 base at V and 7 bases at J, leaving 6 bases unmatched. The CDR3 contains 16 residues. Germline-derived CDR1 and CDR2 are SGDLS and YYNGEE. Written as DNA, the CDR3 is TGTGCCAGCAGCGTAACTGGACTAGCGGGGATGAATGAGCAGTTCTTC. Translating it yields CASSVTGLAGMNEQFF.

The genes are TRBV19 and TRBJ2-7, with D unclear. This CDR3 spans 11 amino acids. Trimming pared 8 bases from V and 0 bases from J, leaving 5 bases between. Germline CDR1 and CDR2: LNHDA and SQIVND (reference sequence). CDR3: CASASSYEQYF. CDR3 DNA sequence: TGTGCCAGTGCAAGCTCCTACGAGCAGTACTTC.

The chain employs TRBV24-1 and TRBJ2-2, with D possibly being TRBD1 (6 bases). The germline V and J ends were trimmed by 10 bases and 1 base, with 9 bases remaining between them. The CDR3 totals 13 residues. Looked up from germline, CDR1 is KGHDR and CDR2 is SFDVKD. CDR3 DNA: TGTGCCACTGAAGGGGGGAACACCGGGGAGCTGTTTTTT. As protein: CATEGGNTGELFF.

V and J are TRBV9 and TRBJ2-5; D is perhaps TRBD2 (6 bases). The CDR3 has 14 residues. From germline, CDR1 is SGDLS and CDR2 YYNGEE. The V gene lost 4 bases and the J gene lost 4 bases, with 14 bases spanning the gap. For the CDR3, the DNA is TGTGCCAGCAGCCTTGGAGGGGTGGGAGAGACCCAGTACTTC. Translation: CASSLGGVGETQYF.

V and J are TRBV19 and TRBJ1-2; D unclear. The germline gives CDR1 LNHDA, CDR2 SQIVND (reference sequence). Trimming cost V 6 bases and J 3 bases, with 8 bases left between them. The CDR3 sequence is 12 residues long. CDR3 sequence (DNA): TGTGCCAGTAGGGATGTTTACTATGGCTACACCTTC. Amino acid sequence: CASRDVYYGYTF.

The rearrangement links TRBV7-6 to TRBJ2-7, with D possibly TRBD1 on 5 matching bases. The V end lost 1 base, the J end lost 7 bases, and 17 bases lay between the germline ends. CDR1 SGHVS and CDR2 FNYEAQ come from the germline V gene. The CDR3 loop spans 15 amino acids. The CDR3 loop reads CASSLDRQSRTEQYF. CDR3 sequence (DNA): TGTGCCAGCAGCTTAGACCGACAGAGCCGAACGGAGCAGTACTTC. The full variable domain, in which reference TRBV7-6 and TRBJ2-7 provide the parts outside the CDR3, is GAGVSQSPRYKVTKRGQDVALRCDPISGHVSLYWYRQALGQGPEFLTYFNYEAQQDKSGLPNDRFSAERPEGSISTLTIQRTEQRDSAMYRCASSLDRQSRTEQYFGPGTRLTVT.

This rearrangement joins TRBV27 to TRBJ2-1; D not resolved. Germline V lookup: CDR1 MNHEY, CDR2 SMNVEV (reference sequence). This CDR3 is built from 11 residues. V was shortened by 3 bases and J by 6 bases, with 3 bases between the two germline ends. CDR3 region: CASSFGNEQFF. DNA of the CDR3: TGTGCCAGCAGTTTTGGCAATGAGCAGTTCTTC.

In this sample, this clone turned up many times. The CDR3 DNA sequence: TGTGCCAGCACCCCTTCCTATGGCTACACCTTC. It translates to CASTPSYGYTF. The chain has TRBV2 and TRBJ1-2; D remains unclear. This CDR3 has 11 residues. V lost 7 bases, J lost 4 bases, and 7 bases lay in between. Germline V gives CDR1 SNHLY, CDR2 FYNNEI.

The chain uses TRBV21-1 and TRBJ1-1; the table's D call, TRBD1, was not checked against the DNA. TRBV21-1 is deemed a pseudogene. This CDR3 comprises 18 residues. CDR3 loop: CASSKTLDRGIVVTEAFF. The CDR3 DNA is TGTGCCAGCAGCAAGACGTTGGACAGGGGGATCGTGGTCACTGAAGCTTTCTTT.

V gene TRBV19 combines with J gene TRBJ2-1; D ambiguous. Germline CDR1 reads LNHDA; CDR2 reads SQIVND (reference sequence). V was cut by 3 bases and J by 1 base, with 7 bases left in between. This CDR3 region has 14 residues. The chain's CDR3 is CASSIGDSYNEQFF. The CDR3 DNA sequence: TGTGCCAGTAGTATCGGCGATTCCTACAATGAGCAGTTCTTC.

The gene calls are TRBV7-2 and TRBJ2-1, with 14 bases aligning to TRBD2. The CDR3 contains 18 residues. The germline gives CDR1 SGHTA, CDR2 FQGNSA. The V and J ends lost 5 bases and 6 bases, in that order; junction bases with no gene match: 12. The CDR3 loop is CASSARLAGGSKFNEQFF. CDR3 nucleotides: TGTGCCAGCAGCGCTCGACTAGCGGGGGGGTCTAAGTTCAATGAGCAGTTCTTC.

V and J are TRBV6-4 and TRBJ2-3; maybe TRBD2 (6 bases). The CDR3 length is 16 residues. The V gene lost 6 bases and the J gene lost 4 bases, with 20 bases spanning the gap. The germline CDR1 and CDR2 sequences are MRHNA and SNTAGT. The CDR3 reads CASSPRPAGGSDTQYF. The CDR3 DNA sequence: TGTGCCAGCAGCCCCCGGCCAGCGGGTGGGTCAGATACGCAGTATTTT.

V and J are TRBV5-4 and TRBJ1-4, with D possibly being TRBD1 (6 bases). Germline-derived CDR1 and CDR2 are SGHNT and YYREEE (reference sequence). V was cut by 6 bases and J by 0 bases, with 12 bases left in between. The CDR3 sequence is 15 residues long. The CDR3 spells CASTERGSTNEKLFF. For the CDR3, the DNA is TGTGCCAGCACCGAGAGGGGGTCAACTAATGAAAAACTGTTTTTT. Based on the CDR3 plus reference TRBV5-4 and TRBJ1-4, the full variable domain is ETGVTQSPTHLIKTRGQQVTLRCSSQSGHNTVSWYQQALGQGPQFIFQYYREEENGRGNFPPRFSGLQFPNYSSELNVNALELDDSALYLCASTERGSTNEKLFFGSGTQLSVL.

CDR3 sequence reads: CAWSVLARGEQFF. DNA of the CDR3: TGTGCCTGGAGTGTATTGGCTCGCGGGGAGCAGTTCTTC. The V gene is TRBV30, the J gene TRBJ2-1; D may be TRBD2 (5 bases). Germline V gene lookup returns CDR1 GTSNPN and CDR2 SVGIG (reference sequence). Between the trimmed V and J ends, which lost 0 bases and 10 bases, there was a span of 13 bases. The CDR3 contains 13 residues.

V gene TRBV2 combines with J gene TRBJ1-5; the D gene is possibly TRBD1 (6 bases). This CDR3 comprises 14 residues. Deletions cut 8 bases from V and 6 bases from J, with 17 bases between. From germline, CDR1 is SNHLY and CDR2 FYNNEI. CDR3 sequence reads: CASRLGRGFQPQHF. The CDR3 DNA is TGTGCCAGCCGACTTGGGAGGGGGTTTCAGCCCCAGCATTTT. Drawing the rest from reference TRBV2 and TRBJ1-5, the complete variable domain is EPEVTQTPSHQVTQMGQEVILRCVPISNHLYFYWYRQILGQKVEFLVSFYNNEISEKSEIFDDQFSVERPDGSNFTLKIRSTKLEDSAMYFCASRLGRGFQPQHFGDGTRLSIL.

The J gene is TRBJ1-2, the V gene TRBV20-1; D is ambiguous. Germline V CDR1 and CDR2: DFQATT, SNEGSKA (reference sequence). This CDR3 spans 11 amino acids. CDR3 in amino acids: CSGSDNYGYTF. The DNA for the CDR3 is TGCAGCGGGAGCGACAACTATGGCTACACCTTC.

V gene TRBV5-6 combines with J gene TRBJ2-3; 8 nucleotides align to TRBD1. The germline V gene has CDR1 SGHDT and CDR2 YYEEEE. The CDR3 sequence is 15 residues long. V gave up 0 bases and J gave up 5 bases; unmatched junction bases: 5. CDR3 loop: CASSLGTGIRDTQYF. DNA for the CDR3: TGTGCCAGCAGCTTGGGGACAGGGATCAGAGATACGCAGTATTTT.